Below are 25 T cell receptor beta chains sequenced from a single sample in a study of OX40 agonist ivuxolimab in advanced cancers. Clones were sequenced by immunoSEQ multiplex PCR, and TCRdb holds only the in-frame ones, with some missing. The data show about 55,000 clones, about 89% seen once. The specimen was CD4+ or CD8+ T cells sorted from blood, collected in a trial of the OX40 agonist ivuxolimab. The source of these receptors is an adult with an advanced solid tumor such as melanoma, head and neck, liver or kidney cancer.

As DNA, the CDR3 is TGTGCCAGCAGTGAATTAGGCACAGATACGCAGTATTTT. It codes for CASSELGTDTQYF. The chain employs TRBV27 and TRBJ2-3; no reliable D call. Germline V gene data show CDR1 as MNHEY and CDR2 as SMNVEV (reference sequence). This CDR3 spans 13 amino acids. V was pared by 5 bases and J by 1 base, with 7 bases between.

The V call is TRBV28, the J call TRBJ1-5; D gene ambiguous. CDR3 length: 13 amino acids. CDR1 and CDR2 from the germline V gene are MDHEN and SYDVKM. V was shortened by 7 bases and J by 3 bases, with 10 bases between the two germline ends. The CDR3: CASKDPFNQPQHF. CDR3 DNA: TGTGCCAGCAAAGACCCATTCAATCAGCCCCAGCATTTT.

The chain recombines TRBV28 with TRBJ2-3, with TRBD1 as a possible D gene (6 bases). V was trimmed by 2 bases and J by 0 bases, leaving 9 bases between them. The length of the CDR3 is 15 residues. The V gene's germline CDR1 is MDHEN and CDR2 SYDVKM. The CDR3 DNA reads as TGTGCCAGCAGTTTAGGGGGACAAAGCACAGATACGCAGTATTTT. Residues: CASSLGGQSTDTQYF.

The chain recombines TRBV28 with TRBJ1-1, with 7 bases lining up with TRBD1. The CDR3 extends over 14 amino acids. Germline V gene lookup returns CDR1 MDHEN and CDR2 SYDVKM. The ends lost 7 bases at V and 4 bases at J; junction bases unmatched: 9. CDR3 bases: TGTGCCAGCACCGCAGGGGGTTCCGGCACTGAAGCTTTCTTT. It yields the protein CASTAGGSGTEAFF. Filled out from reference TRBV28 and TRBJ1-1, the complete variable domain reads DVKVTQSSRYLVKRTGEKVFLECVQDMDHENMFWYRQDPGLGLRLIYFSYDVKMKEKGDIPEGYSVSREKKERFSLILESASTNQTSMYLCASTAGGSGTEAFFGQGTRLTVV.

The V and J genes are TRBV7-9 and TRBJ2-4; 11 positions agree with TRBD2. The CDR3 length is 16 residues. The ends lost 3 bases at V and 8 bases at J; junction bases unmatched: 9. Germline V gene data show CDR1 as SEHNR and CDR2 as FQNEAQ (reference sequence). CDR3 sequence (DNA): TGTGCCAGCAGCTTGGCACTAGCGGGAGTTGGGGACATTCAGTACTTC. The encoded protein is CASSLALAGVGDIQYF.

The CDR3 DNA sequence: TGTGCCAGTACACGGACAGCGGTAAACACCGGGGAGCTGTTTTTT. Translated, it gives CASTRTAVNTGELFF. V usage is TRBV19 and J usage is TRBJ2-2, with D tentatively TRBD1 (6 bases). CDR1 is LNHDA and CDR2 is SQIVND in the germline V gene (reference sequence). The germline V and J ends were trimmed by 7 bases and 2 bases, with 14 bases remaining between them. The CDR3 runs 15 residues.

The rearrangement uses TRBV5-1 and TRBJ1-1; D remains unclear. In germline, CDR1 is SGHRS, CDR2 YFSETQ. The CDR3 extends over 13 amino acids. V lost 0 bases and J lost 4, with 7 bases in between. For the CDR3, the DNA is TGCGCCAGCAGCTTGGCCAAGGGCACTGAAGCTTTCTTT. It yields the protein CASSLAKGTEAFF. Supplemented by reference TRBV5-1 and TRBJ1-1, the full variable domain reads KAGVTQTPRYLIKTRGQQVTLSCSPISGHRSVSWYQQTPGQGLQFLFEYFSETQRNKGNFPGRFSGRQFSNSRSEMNVSTLELGDSALYLCASSLAKGTEAFFGQGTRLTVV.

This clone came up once. The chain recombines TRBV6-5 with TRBJ2-2, with D uncertain. This CDR3 is built from 12 residues. Trimming took 5 bases from V and 0 from J, leaving 1 base between them. Germline-derived CDR1 and CDR2 are MNHEY and SVGAGI. The CDR3: CASSTNTGELFF. CDR3 sequence (DNA): TGTGCCAGCAGTACGAACACCGGGGAGCTGTTTTTT.

The chain carries TRBV5-6 and TRBJ1-5, with 8 bases fitting TRBD1. CDR1 is SGHDT, CDR2 YYEEEE, per germline. V gave up 2 bases and J gave up 6 bases; unmatched junction bases: 4. The CDR3 runs to 14 residues. In DNA, the CDR3 is TGTGCCAGCAGCTTACAGGGGGTAGGTCAGCCCCAGCATTTT. Translating it yields CASSLQGVGQPQHF.

The chain joins TRBV27 to TRBJ1-1, with 8 bases matching TRBD1. Germline loops: CDR1 MNHEY, CDR2 SMNVEV (reference sequence). The CDR3 has 13 residues. V was pared by 4 bases and J by 6 bases, with 4 bases of the junction left unmatched. CDR3 DNA: TGTGCCAGCAGTTCCAGGGGGCAGGCTGAAGCTTTCTTT. Its protein product is CASSSRGQAEAFF.

The chain links TRBV20-1 to TRBJ1-6; no clear D. The CDR3 spans 11 residues. V was clipped by 5 bases and J by 7 bases, with 6 bases between them. Germline V gene data show CDR1 as DFQATT and CDR2 as SNEGSKA (reference sequence). In nucleotides, the CDR3 is TGCAGTGCTCACCAGAATTCACCCCTCCACTTT. The encoded protein is CSAHQNSPLHF.

The rearrangement joins TRBV2 to TRBJ2-7; D possibly corresponds to TRBD1 (6 bases). The CDR3 length is 16 residues. V lost 4 bases and J lost 1, with 17 bases in between. Looked up from germline, CDR1 is SNHLY and CDR2 is FYNNEI. The CDR3 loop is CASSAFDRNPSYEQYF. The CDR3 bases are TGTGCCAGCAGTGCATTCGACAGGAACCCGTCCTACGAGCAGTACTTC.

The gene calls are TRBV4-1 and TRBJ1-5, with TRBD1 matching over 9 bases. The length of the CDR3 is 18 residues. From germline, CDR1 is MGHRA and CDR2 YSYEKL. V lost 6 bases to trimming and J lost 1 base; unmatched junction nucleotides: 13. CDR3 residues: CASSSGTGPLGSNQPQHF. CDR3 coding DNA: TGCGCCAGCAGTTCCGGGACAGGGCCTCTGGGGAGCAATCAGCCCCAGCATTTT.

The chain joins TRBV2 to TRBJ2-7, with 14 bases lining up with TRBD2. Trimming at V came to 8 bases and at J to 5 bases, leaving 2 bases not matched to a gene. The CDR3 is 13 amino acids. The V gene's germline CDR1 is SNHLY and CDR2 FYNNEI. CDR3 DNA sequence: TGTGCCAGCGAGGGACTAGCGGGAGACGAGCAGTACGTC. It yields the protein CASEGLAGDEQYV.

The rearrangement uses TRBV28 and TRBJ2-7, with D perhaps assigned TRBD1 or TRBD2 (6 bases each). Trimming stripped 3 bases from V and 3 bases from J, with 12 bases between. CDR3 size: 14 residues. Per the germline V gene, CDR1 is MDHEN and CDR2 is SYDVKM. This CDR3 is CASSLVGGSYEQYF. Written as DNA, the CDR3 is TGTGCCAGCAGTTTGGTAGGGGGGAGCTACGAGCAGTACTTC.

This chain connects TRBV4-3 to TRBJ1-1; D is possibly TRBD1 (5 bases). The V gene lost 3 bases and the J gene lost 9 bases, with 14 bases spanning the gap. Germline V gene sequence: CDR1 LGHNA, CDR2 YSLEER. This CDR3 has 13 amino acids. CDR3 in DNA: TGCGCCAGCAGCCAGGGGGACGGTCGGAAAGCTTTCTTT. Encoded protein: CASSQGDGRKAFF.

V usage is TRBV10-3 and J usage is TRBJ2-2; D uncertain. CDR3 size: 14 residues. V dropped 6 bases and J dropped 1 base, with 9 bases sitting between them. Looked up from germline, CDR1 is ENHRY and CDR2 is SYGVKD. CDR3 nucleotide sequence: TGTGCCATCAGCTACCCAGGGAACACCGGGGAGCTGTTTTTT. Translated: CAISYPGNTGELFF.

The chain employs TRBV6-5 and TRBJ1-1; weak D call: TRBD1 (6 bases). The CDR3 has 15 residues. Between the trimmed V and J ends, which lost 0 bases and 5 bases, there was a span of 13 bases. CDR1 is MNHEY and CDR2 is SVGAGI in the germline V gene. This CDR3 is CASSYSAGATTEAFF. In DNA form, the CDR3 reads TGTGCCAGCAGTTACTCTGCGGGGGCAACGACTGAAGCTTTCTTT.

V gene TRBV5-6 combines with J gene TRBJ1-2, with TRBD1 identical over 7 bases. V was pared by 4 bases and J by 3 bases, with 3 bases of the junction left unmatched. CDR1 is SGHDT and CDR2 is YYEEEE in the germline V gene. The CDR3 has 13 residues. CDR3 amino acids: CASSHRGYYGYTF. Written as DNA, the CDR3 is TGTGCCAGCAGCCACAGGGGTTACTATGGCTACACCTTC.

The chain couples TRBV4-2 to TRBJ2-1; the match to TRBD2 covers 10 bases. The CDR3 length is 14 residues. The germline CDR1 and CDR2 sequences are LGHNA and YNFKEQ. V shed 3 bases and J 10 bases; nucleotides not matched to a gene: 6. The CDR3 DNA reads TGTGCCAGCAGCCAGGACCGACTAGCGGGCGAGCAGTTCTTC. This encodes CASSQDRLAGEQFF.

V usage is TRBV6-6 and J usage is TRBJ2-1, with TRBD2 matching over 8 bases. The J segment lost 16 bases and the V segment lost 7 bases, leaving 15 bases of the junction unmatched. The CDR3 sequence is 13 residues long. Germline V gene lookup returns CDR1 MNHNY and CDR2 SVGAGI (reference sequence). DNA of the CDR3: TGTGCCAGCATCTCCCCCGGGGGGGCCTCGGAATTCTTC. As protein: CASISPGGASEFF.

The V and J genes are TRBV10-3 and TRBJ1-3, with a possible D match to TRBD1 (5 bases). Germline V gene lookup returns CDR1 ENHRY and CDR2 SYGVKD. The CDR3 consists of 14 residues. Deletions cut 10 bases from V and 0 bases from J, with 13 bases between. DNA of the CDR3: TGTGCCAGCTACAAGACAGACTCTGGAAACACCATATATTTT. It yields the protein CASYKTDSGNTIYF.

This chain connects TRBV7-9 to TRBJ2-2; 9 nucleotides line up with TRBD1. The CDR3 length is 14 residues. CDR1 is SEHNR, CDR2 FQNEAQ, per germline (reference sequence). J gave up 6 bases and V 10 bases, and 9 bases lay outside the gene matches. CDR3 in DNA: TGTGCCACGGACAGGGGATCGAGGGCCGGGGAGCTGTTTTTT. As protein: CATDRGSRAGELFF.

This clone has a single count. The chain combines TRBV4-2 with TRBJ1-2, with TRBD1 identical over 7 bases. This CDR3 contains 16 residues. The trim removed 0 bases at V and 4 bases at J, leaving 8 bases unmatched. The germline CDR1 and CDR2 sequences are LGHNA and YNFKEQ. The CDR3 DNA follows: TGTGCCAGCAGCCAAGATCCCGTAGGGGGCTCCTATGGCTACACCTTC. It is translated as CASSQDPVGGSYGYTF.

The chain uses TRBV7-2 and TRBJ1-5, with a possible D match to TRBD1 (6 bases). Trimming left V 1 base short and J 3 bases short, with 13 bases between. This CDR3 has 16 residues. CDR1 SGHTA and CDR2 FQGNSA come from the germline V gene. The CDR3 DNA is TGTGCCAGCAGCTTAGATCTACAGGGTGCCAATCAGCCCCAGCATTTT. This gives the protein CASSLDLQGANQPQHF.